The rows below give T cell receptor beta chains drawn from one sample of a study of blood T cell repertoires in COVID-19. Profiling relied on immunoSEQ multiplex PCR, and the TCRdb table lists in-frame clones only, not all of them. The sample has 85,000 to 100,000 clones, under 85% seen once. The source material was peripheral blood. The receptors shown here come from a human donor in a cohort sampled during active COVID-19. CDR3s include the opening cysteine and the closing phenylalanine or tryptophan. A D gene is named only where the DNA matches it firmly. Size values are once, few and many counts, or a class for expanded clones, and some rows have none.

v_call	clone_size	j_call	d_call	cdr3_aa	cdr3_nt
TRBV18	-	TRBJ1-2	TRBD1	CASSTGTGSGYTF	TGTGCCAGCTCAACCGGGACAGGGTCTGGCTACACCTTC
TRBV14	-	TRBJ2-3	TRBD1	CASSPTGGSDTQYF	TGTGCCAGCAGCCCGACAGGGGGCTCAGATACGCAGTATTTT
TRBV6-2/TRBV6-3	-	TRBJ1-6	TRBD1	CASSFRTGGSSPLHF	TGTGCCAGCAGTTTTCGGACAGGGGGTAGCTCACCCCTCCACTTT
TRBV3-1/TRBV3-2	-	TRBJ2-1	TRBD2	CASSQAGTSGEQFF	TGTGCCAGCAGCCAAGCAGGGACTAGCGGTGAGCAGTTCTTC
TRBV28	-	TRBJ2-3	TRBD2	CASSLAVGGRGLDTQYF	TGTGCCAGCAGTTTAGCCGTTGGCGGGAGGGGCCTAGATACGCAGTATTTT
TRBV7-9	-	TRBJ1-3	TRBD1	CASVTRQGGEGNTIYF	TGTGCCAGCGTGACAAGACAGGGCGGAGAAGGAAACACCATATATTTT
TRBV7-9	-	TRBJ2-5	TRBD2	CASSGRGAGVAETQYF	TGTGCCAGCAGCGGTAGGGGAGCGGGAGTGGCGGAGACCCAGTACTTC
TRBV5-6	-	TRBJ1-1	-	CASSLGDRTVEAFF	TGTGCCAGCAGCTTGGGAGATAGGACAGTTGAAGCTTTCTTT
TRBV18	-	TRBJ2-1	TRBD1	CASSSLRPGQGFSDNEQFF	TGTGCCAGCTCCTCCCTACGACCGGGACAGGGTTTTTCGGACAATGAGCAGTTCTTC
TRBV2	few	TRBJ1-6	TRBD1	CASSEAGQGLGGSPLHF	TGTGCCAGCAGTGAAGCGGGACAGGGGCTAGGAGGCTCACCCCTCCACTTT
TRBV5-1	few	TRBJ2-2	-	CASSLAGTPNTGELFF	TGCGCCAGCAGCTTGGCCGGGACACCGAACACCGGGGAGCTGTTTTTT
TRBV6-5	-	TRBJ1-1	TRBD1	CASSQTGGEAFF	TGTGCCAGCAGTCAAACAGGGGGTGAAGCTTTCTTT
TRBV10-1	-	TRBJ2-1	-	CASTPGGYYNEQFF	TGCGCCAGCACTCCGGGGGGCTACTACAATGAGCAGTTCTTC
TRBV5-6	-	TRBJ2-2	-	CASSLHGGLDTGELFF	TGTGCCAGCAGCCTTCACGGGGGGCTTGACACCGGGGAGCTGTTTTTT
TRBV6-2/TRBV6-3	-	TRBJ2-2	-	CASSGARVFRELFF	TGTGCCAGCAGTGGAGCACGGGTCTTCAGGGAGCTGTTTTTT
TRBV3-1/TRBV3-2	-	TRBJ2-5	-	CASNDRRVYQETQYF	TGTGCCAGCAACGACAGGCGTGTTTACCAAGAGACCCAGTACTTC
TRBV19	once	TRBJ2-1	-	CASKGGTPASYNEQFF	TGTGCCAGTAAAGGCGGGACTCCAGCTTCCTACAATGAGCAGTTCTTC
TRBV24-1	-	TRBJ1-1	-	CATSEGQNTEAFF	TGTGCCACCAGTGAAGGACAGAATACTGAAGCTTTCTTT
TRBV19	-	TRBJ1-5	TRBD1	CASSKYEQGTQPQHF	TGTGCCAGTAGTAAGTACGAACAGGGGACTCAGCCCCAGCATTTT
TRBV11-3	few	TRBJ2-3	-	CASSSRLRGITDTQYF	TGTGCCAGCAGCTCACGTCTCAGAGGGATCACAGATACGCAGTATTTT
TRBV5-6	-	TRBJ2-7	-	CASSFGQTTYEQYF	TGTGCCAGCAGCTTCGGACAGACCACCTACGAGCAGTACTTC
TRBV5-1	few	TRBJ2-2	-	CASSLQGYDTGELFF	TGCGCCAGCAGCTTGCAGGGATACGACACCGGGGAGCTGTTTTTT
TRBV3-1/TRBV3-2	-	TRBJ1-5	TRBD1	CASSDRGIQPQHF	TGTGCCAGCAGCGACAGGGGTATTCAGCCCCAGCATTTT
TRBV12-3/TRBV12-4	-	TRBJ1-5	-	CASSFDSGQPQHF	TGTGCCAGCAGTTTTGACAGTGGACAGCCCCAGCATTTT
TRBV11-2	-	TRBJ2-5	-	CASSLNPQGQETQYF	TGTGCCAGCAGCTTGAACCCCCAGGGACAAGAGACCCAGTACTTC
TRBV28	-	TRBJ2-7	-	CASTLSQGTYEQYF	TGTGCCAGCACCTTATCTCAGGGAACCTACGAGCAGTACTTC
TRBV19	-	TRBJ2-1	-	CASTRVLSSYNEQFF	TGTGCCAGTACCAGGGTCTTAAGCTCCTACAATGAGCAGTTCTTC
TRBV15	-	TRBJ1-2	-	CATSDRRGYGYTF	TGTGCCACCAGCGACAGAAGGGGCTATGGCTACACCTTC
TRBV6-5	-	TRBJ1-2	-	CASSYSRGSGYTF	TGTGCCAGCAGTTACTCACGGGGATCTGGCTACACCTTC
TRBV10-1	-	TRBJ1-5	TRBD1	CASSGTGDQPQHF	TGCGCCAGCAGTGGGACAGGGGATCAGCCCCAGCATTTT
TRBV9	-	TRBJ2-2	TRBD2	CASSVEGGSPGELFF	TGTGCCAGCAGCGTAGAAGGCGGGAGCCCCGGGGAGCTGTTTTTT
TRBV4-3	-	TRBJ1-6	TRBD1	CASSQDSTGGGSPLHF	TGCGCCAGCAGCCAAGATTCCACAGGGGGGGGTTCACCCCTCCACTTT
TRBV7-9	-	TRBJ2-7	TRBD1	CASSSTGAEQYF	TGTGCCAGCAGTTCCACAGGGGCAGAGCAGTACTTC
TRBV28	-	TRBJ1-2	TRBD1	CATPGTAYGYTF	TGTGCCACCCCCGGGACAGCCTATGGCTACACCTTC
TRBV10-2	-	TRBJ1-5	TRBD1	CASRQGGSNQPQHF	TGCGCCAGCAGACAGGGGGGGAGCAATCAGCCCCAGCATTTT
TRBV10-3	-	TRBJ2-7	TRBD2	CAISFASGSYEQYF	TGTGCCATAAGCTTCGCTAGCGGGTCCTACGAGCAGTACTTC
TRBV3-1/TRBV3-2	-	TRBJ2-1	-	CASSQVTLNYNEQFF	TGTGCCAGCAGCCAAGTAACGCTAAACTACAATGAGCAGTTCTTC
TRBV7-9	-	TRBJ1-6	-	CASSSGGSGVNSPLHF	TGTGCCAGCAGTTCCGGTGGGTCAGGGGTTAATTCACCCCTCCACTTT
TRBV5-1	-	TRBJ2-3	-	CASRTAPPNTQYF	TGCGCCAGCAGAACAGCACCCCCTAATACGCAGTATTTT
TRBV11-2	once	TRBJ2-1	TRBD2	CASSLRSVGRAVNEQFF	TGTGCCAGCAGCCTCCGGAGTGTCGGGAGGGCTGTCAATGAGCAGTTCTTC
TRBV5-1	-	TRBJ1-1	-	CASSLTGQFSEDAFF	TGCGCCAGCAGCTTAACCGGACAGTTCTCTGAGGATGCTTTCTTT
TRBV4-1	many	TRBJ2-7	TRBD1	CASSHLTGDNEQYF	TGCGCCAGCAGCCACCTCACAGGGGACAACGAGCAGTACTTC
TRBV29-1	-	TRBJ2-7	-	CSVVGGGDSRYEQYF	TGCAGCGTTGTAGGTGGGGGCGACTCGCGCTACGAGCAGTACTTC
TRBV9	-	TRBJ1-6	TRBD1	CASSQGTGISHSPLHF	TGTGCCAGCAGCCAAGGGACAGGGATAAGTCATTCACCCCTCCACTTT
TRBV6-5	-	TRBJ1-1	TRBD1	CASSLRQGRAFF	TGTGCCAGCAGCCTTCGACAGGGGAGGGCTTTCTTT
TRBV11-3	-	TRBJ2-6	TRBD1	CASSSGTGGANVLTF	TGTGCCAGCAGCTCCGGGACAGGAGGGGCCAACGTCCTGACTTTC
TRBV15	-	TRBJ2-3	TRBD2	CATSSIGLAVTDTQYF	TGTGCCACCAGCAGCATCGGACTAGCGGTCACAGATACGCAGTATTTT
TRBV5-1	-	TRBJ1-4	-	CASSLTATNEKLFF	TGCGCCAGCAGCTTAACAGCAACTAATGAAAAACTGTTTTTT
TRBV6-5	-	TRBJ2-7	-	CASSYSPSETYEQYF	TGTGCCAGCAGTTACTCGCCTAGCGAGACCTACGAGCAGTACTTC